The next 13 T cell receptor beta chains were all read from a single sample in a study of PD-1 blockade in classical Hodgkin lymphoma. The data were produced by immunoSEQ multiplex PCR, yet TCRdb's version contains in-frame clones alone and is incomplete. The sample contains 100,000 to 120,000 clones, approximately 90% of which appear only once. Every patient experienced relapse after autologous stem cell transplantation, and brentuximab vedotin exposure varied. Sequences were derived from peripheral blood mononuclear cells (PBMCs), sampled before the second cycle of nivolumab. Receptors were obtained from a human donor with classical Hodgkin lymphoma.

The rearrangement links TRBV4-1 to TRBJ2-3; TRBD2 matches 7 bases. The length of the CDR3 is 18 residues. V was clipped by 0 bases and J by 2 bases; unmatched bases: 11. The germline V gene has CDR1 MGHRA and CDR2 YSYEKL. Here the CDR3 DNA reads TGCGCCAGCAGCCAAGAGTATTGGGAGGGACCCCACACAGATACGCAGTATTTT. Residues: CASSQEYWEGPHTDTQYF.

The chain joins TRBV6-5 to TRBJ2-5, with a weak D call TRBD1 (5 bases). The ends were cut back, 0 bases at V and 1 base at J, with 9 bases in the middle. CDR3 size: 15 residues. CDR1 and CDR2 from the germline V gene are MNHEY and SVGAGI. CDR3: CASSYSRDSQETQYF. The CDR3 coding sequence is TGTGCCAGCAGTTACTCAAGAGACAGCCAAGAGACCCAGTACTTC.

Only one count was recorded for this clone. V is TRBV7-9 and J is TRBJ2-7; D is unclear. CDR1 and CDR2 (germline): SEHNR, FQNEAQ (reference sequence). V was pared by 1 base and J by 2 bases, with 12 bases between. The CDR3 spans 15 residues. CDR3 loop: CASSLGGNPTYEQYF. CDR3 nucleotide sequence: TGTGCCAGCAGCTTAGGGGGAAATCCCACCTACGAGCAGTACTTC.

V usage is TRBV6-5 and J usage is TRBJ2-7; D may be TRBD1 (6 bases). CDR3 length equals 13 residues. CDR1 is MNHEY and CDR2 is SVGAGI in the germline V gene. V dropped 6 bases and J dropped 0 bases, with 9 bases sitting between them. The CDR3 nucleotides read TGTGCCAGCAGGGACAGCAGCTCCTACGAGCAGTACTTC. Its protein is CASRDSSSYEQYF.

The chain employs TRBV9 and TRBJ2-7, with D perhaps matching TRBD2 (5 bases). V lost 4 bases to trimming and J lost 4 bases, with 15 bases between them. CDR3 length: 14 amino acids. In germline, CDR1 is SGDLS, CDR2 YYNGEE. DNA of the CDR3: TGTGCCAGCAGCCCGGAACAGCGGAGATACGAGCAGTACTTC. It translates to CASSPEQRRYEQYF.

The chain combines TRBV6-1 with TRBJ1-5; no reliable D call. CDR3 length equals 14 residues. CDR1 is MNHNS, CDR2 SASEGT, per germline. V was clipped by 8 bases and J by 0 bases, with 11 bases between them. The CDR3 nucleotides are TGTGCCAGCCAACCCCTTAATAGCAATCAGCCCCAGCATTTT. This translates into CASQPLNSNQPQHF.

This clone occurred a few times. V is TRBV15 and J is TRBJ1-1; D is unclear. The CDR3 consists of 17 residues. The germline V gene has CDR1 LNHNV and CDR2 YYDKDF (reference sequence). V lost 0 bases to trimming and J lost 6 bases, with 20 bases between them. This chain's CDR3 is CATSRDWGDGAVSEAFF. The DNA of the CDR3 is TGTGCCACCAGCAGAGATTGGGGAGACGGAGCCGTTTCTGAAGCTTTCTTT.

The chain joins TRBV19 to TRBJ2-7; 10 nucleotides match TRBD1. The length of the CDR3 is 15 residues. V trimming: 5 bases; J trimming: 1 base; junction bases outside the gene matches: 5. Germline CDR1 LNHDA, CDR2 SQIVND (reference sequence). In DNA form, the CDR3 reads TGTGCCAGTAGTCTGAGGACAGGGGGGTCCTACGAGCAGTACTTC. Amino acid sequence: CASSLRTGGSYEQYF. Variable domain in full (rest from reference TRBV19 and TRBJ2-7): DGGITQSPKYLFRKEGQNVTLSCEQNLNHDAMYWYRQDPGQGLRLIYYSQIVNDFQKGDIAEGYSVSREKKESFPLTVTSAQKNPTAFYLCASSLRTGGSYEQYFGPGTRLTVT.

CDR3 in amino acids: CASSLPYNEQFF. In nucleotides, the CDR3 is TGTGCCAGCAGCCTCCCTTACAATGAGCAGTTCTTC. The rearrangement joins TRBV5-4 to TRBJ2-1; D uncertain. The CDR3 extends over 12 amino acids. CDR1 is SGHNT, CDR2 YYREEE, per germline (reference sequence). Trimming took off 4 bases at V and 4 bases at J, with 6 bases between the two ends.

The chain couples TRBV4-3 to TRBJ2-7, with D perhaps TRBD1 or TRBD2 (5 bases each). Germline CDR1 is LGHNA and CDR2 is YSLEER. The CDR3 covers 15 residues. Trimming took off 2 bases at V and 5 bases at J, with 16 bases between the two ends. In DNA form, the CDR3 reads TGCGCCAGCAGCCAACAGACCCGGGGCCTAAACGAGCAGTACTTC. It encodes CASSQQTRGLNEQYF.

The chain uses TRBV10-2 and TRBJ2-7; 10 bases are shared with TRBD1. The junction had 7 bases not matched to a gene; V was cut back by 1 base and J by 7 bases. Germline V CDR1 and CDR2: WSHSY, SAAADI. CDR3 length equals 15 residues. The CDR3 coding sequence is TGCGCCAGCAGTGAGTTTTGGACAGGGGGTGGAGAGCAGTACTTC. Encoded protein: CASSEFWTGGGEQYF.

Here the CDR3 reads CASSSGSSMNTEAFF. In nucleotides, the CDR3 is TGTGCCAGCAGCTCGGGCAGCAGCATGAACACTGAAGCTTTCTTT. The rearrangement joins TRBV7-2 to TRBJ1-1; D is undetermined. CDR3 length: 15 amino acids. Germline V CDR1 and CDR2: SGHTA, FQGNSA. The V gene lost 4 bases and the J gene lost 0 bases, with 12 bases spanning the gap.

The chain carries TRBV6-1 and TRBJ2-3, with 7 bases matching TRBD2. After removal of 1 base from V and 2 bases from J, the junction contained 3 bases not matched to a gene. CDR3 size: 15 residues. CDR1 is MNHNS and CDR2 is SASEGT in the germline V gene. The CDR3 nucleotides read TGTGCCAGCAGTGAAGTCGCGGGGGACACAGATACGCAGTATTTT. It is translated as CASSEVAGDTDTQYF.